This TCR beta chain is from a study of PD-L1 blockade in urothelial cancer. Time point here: pretreatment peripheral blood. Measured with immunoSEQ multiplex PCR; TCRdb has only the in-frame clones, and not every one. This sample has 95,000 or so clones; 80% to 90% occur once, and the top ten carry 1.5% to 2%. The CDR3 spans 14 residues. Germline V gene sequence: CDR1 SGHRS, CDR2 YFSETQ. V lost 0 bases and J 3 bases, leaving 10 bases between the germline ends. The genes are TRBV5-1 and TRBJ2-7, with TRBD2 as a possible D gene (5 bases). Sequencing used PBMCs, obtained around atezolizumab (anti-PD-L1) treatment. The sequence was collected from a man aged 60 to 75 with urothelial cancer. The chain's CDR3 is CASSLASAGYEQYF. CDR3 sequence (DNA): TGCGCCAGCAGCTTGGCTAGTGCGGGCTACGAGCAGTACTTC.